This T cell receptor (beta chain) was profiled in a study of cytomegalovirus exposure and HLA in healthy donors. Study observations and caveats: The presence/absence work took it that sequencing depth was about the same across donors. Approximately 18,000 TCR beta sequences were associated with HLA alleles at 0.05 false discovery rate in a later analysis. Data from an earlier analysis indicated that most TCR beta V segments were productive either about 87% or about 30% of the time. It was approximately 170 TCR beta chains that were listed as cytomegalovirus-associated.

Both 60 Vbeta primers and 13 Jbeta primers went into the PCR. Assay: immunoSEQ multiplex PCR; the TCRdb copy retains only in-frame clones and omits some. The sample holds 110,000 to 150,000 clones; over 75% are singletons and the top ten take approximately 8.2%. This CDR3 contains 15 residues. Trimming shortened V by 3 bases and J by 7 bases, and 18 bases separated the two germline ends. From germline, CDR1 is MNHEY and CDR2 SMNVEV (reference sequence). This clone was seen more than once but under ten times. The antigen is undetermined. The sequenced sample consisted of PBMCs. The V gene is TRBV27, the J gene TRBJ1-2; a possible D gene is TRBD1 (5 bases). This clonotype originated in a woman aged 45-59 years in good health and CMV-seropositive. CDR3 in DNA: TGTGCCAGCAGTTTGGGGCAGGGCTTCAGGGCTGGCTACACCTTC. It translates to CASSLGQGFRAGYTF.